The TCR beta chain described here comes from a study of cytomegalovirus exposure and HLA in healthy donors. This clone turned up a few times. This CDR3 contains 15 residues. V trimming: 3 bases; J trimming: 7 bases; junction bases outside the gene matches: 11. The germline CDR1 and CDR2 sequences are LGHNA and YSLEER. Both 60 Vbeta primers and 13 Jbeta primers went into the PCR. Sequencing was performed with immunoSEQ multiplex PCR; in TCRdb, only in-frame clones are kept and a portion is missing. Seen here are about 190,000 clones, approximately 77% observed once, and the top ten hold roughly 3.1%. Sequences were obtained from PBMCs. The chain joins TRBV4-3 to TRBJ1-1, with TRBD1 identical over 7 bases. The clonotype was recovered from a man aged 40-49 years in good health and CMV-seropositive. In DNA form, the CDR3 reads TGCGCCAGCAGCCACGCGGAGACAGGGTCTAATGAAGCTTTCTTT. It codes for CASSHAETGSNEAFF.